The 13 T cell receptor beta chains given below trace back to one sample, sequenced in a study of blood T cell repertoires in COVID-19. Only in-frame clones appear in the TCRdb table, and some are missing; sequencing was by immunoSEQ multiplex PCR. The profile shows around 140,000 clones, about 90% of them singletons. The sample was peripheral blood. The source of these receptors is a man between 50 and 59 years old with active COVID-19.

The chain couples TRBV6-1 to TRBJ1-1; D gene uncertain. The CDR3 totals 13 residues. Trimming removed 1 base at V and 8 bases at J, with 11 bases between. The germline V gene encodes CDR1 MNHNS and CDR2 SASEGT. The CDR3 DNA reads TGTGCCAGCAGTGAAGGAGGTGGCTTCGAAGCTTTCTTT. Translation: CASSEGGGFEAFF.

This chain uses TRBV27 with TRBJ2-1, with D hard to call. V was clipped by 4 bases and J by 7 bases, with 29 bases between them. This CDR3 has 19 residues. Germline V lookup: CDR1 MNHEY, CDR2 SMNVEV (reference sequence). The CDR3 here is CASSYVRRDSKRYDNEQFF. The CDR3 coding sequence is TGTGCCAGCAGTTACGTGCGACGAGACTCAAAACGGTACGATAATGAGCAGTTCTTC.

This sequence joins TRBV28 and TRBJ2-1; 7 bases match TRBD1. CDR3 length equals 14 residues. CDR1 and CDR2 (germline): MDHEN, SYDVKM. V dropped 7 bases and J dropped 4; count of bases not matched to a gene: 7. CDR3 DNA sequence: TGTGCCAGCACCCCAGGGACAGCATACAATGAGCAGTTCTTC. As protein: CASTPGTAYNEQFF.

CDR3 in DNA: TGTGCCAGCAACTATTGGGGGACAGGGCCCTATGGCTACACCTTC. Translation: CASNYWGTGPYGYTF. The chain has TRBV7-2 and TRBJ1-2; 9 bases fit TRBD1. V shed 7 bases, J shed 4 bases, and the junction held 10 bases outside the gene matches. Germline V gene lookup returns CDR1 SGHTA and CDR2 FQGNSA. The CDR3 is made up of 15 amino acids.

The rearrangement joins TRBV5-4 to TRBJ2-7; 7 nucleotides agree with TRBD1. CDR3 length: 15 residues. The germline CDR1 and CDR2 sequences are SGHNT and YYREEE (reference sequence). Trimming at V came to 4 bases and at J to 2 bases, leaving 9 bases not matched to a gene. The CDR3 DNA sequence: TGTGCCAGCAGCCTTAGGGACAGCCTAACCTACGAGCAGTACTTC. Translation gives CASSLRDSLTYEQYF.

The rearrangement uses TRBV5-1 and TRBJ1-1; a possible D gene is TRBD1 (6 bases). The CDR3 totals 14 residues. Germline CDR1 is SGHRS and CDR2 is YFSETQ. V was shortened by 2 bases and J by 1 base, with 9 bases between the two germline ends. The CDR3 region is CASSLGQQNTEAFF. The CDR3 nucleotides read TGCGCCAGCAGCTTAGGACAGCAGAACACTGAAGCTTTCTTT.

This clone was seen only a few times. This sequence joins TRBV27 and TRBJ2-7; 7 nucleotides align to TRBD2. V lost 4 bases and J lost 0; bases outside the gene matches: 9. This CDR3 is built from 16 residues. The germline V gene encodes CDR1 MNHEY and CDR2 SMNVEV (reference sequence). The CDR3 spells CASSSPGSGSSYEQYF. CDR3 coding DNA: TGTGCCAGCAGTTCCCCGGGTAGCGGGTCCTCCTACGAGCAGTACTTC.

The chain combines TRBV9 with TRBJ2-7; tentatively, D is TRBD2 (6 bases). Germline V gene data show CDR1 as SGDLS and CDR2 as YYNGEE. CDR3 size: 14 residues. V was trimmed by 2 bases and J by 2 bases, leaving 11 bases between them. CDR3 sequence reads: CASSVGTATYEQYF. In DNA form, the CDR3 reads TGTGCCAGCAGCGTGGGGACTGCAACCTACGAGCAGTACTTC.

For the CDR3, the DNA is TGTGCCAGTTATGGGGCCGCCCCAAACACCATATATTTT. Its translation is CASYGAAPNTIYF. The genes are TRBV19 and TRBJ1-3; a weak D match, TRBD1 (5 bases). CDR3 length: 13 residues. The germline V gene encodes CDR1 LNHDA and CDR2 SQIVND (reference sequence). The germline V and J ends were trimmed by 8 bases and 6 bases, with 14 bases remaining between them.

This clone was seen once. This chain links TRBV6-5 with TRBJ1-2, with 10 bases aligning to TRBD1. The ends lost 0 bases at V and 7 bases at J; junction bases unmatched: 5. The length of the CDR3 is 15 residues. The germline V gene encodes CDR1 MNHEY and CDR2 SVGAGI. CDR3 in DNA: TGTGCCAGCAGTTACTCAAGACAGGGGGCTTCTGGCTACACCTTC. Translation: CASSYSRQGASGYTF.

The chain couples TRBV5-5 to TRBJ1-3; TRBD1 might be the D (5 bases). V was shortened by 5 bases and J by 2 bases, with 17 bases between the two germline ends. In germline, CDR1 is SGHKS, CDR2 YYEKEE (reference sequence). CDR3 length: 16 amino acids. The CDR3 nucleotides are TGTGCCAGCAGTTTTCCTAGTCCGGGGGCTGGAAACACCATATATTTT. Translated: CASSFPSPGAGNTIYF.

V gene TRBV6-2 or TRBV6-3 combines with J gene TRBJ2-7, with D maybe TRBD2 (6 bases). The V end lost 0 bases, the J end lost 0 bases, and 15 bases lay between the germline ends. The germline CDR1 and CDR2 sequences are MNHEY and SVGEGT. This CDR3 has 17 amino acids. The CDR3 loop is CASSYSIRAGHSYEQYF. CDR3 sequence (DNA): TGTGCCAGCAGTTACTCGATAAGGGCGGGGCACTCCTACGAGCAGTACTTC.

The chain uses TRBV5-6 and TRBJ1-6, with D unclear. Trimming left V 0 bases short and J 10 bases short, with 8 bases between. CDR1 SGHDT and CDR2 YYEEEE come from the germline V gene. This CDR3 has 13 residues. CDR3 loop: CASSLEEKSPLHF. Here the CDR3 DNA reads TGTGCCAGCAGCTTGGAGGAGAAATCACCCCTCCACTTT. Full variable domain (outside the CDR3, taken from reference TRBV5-6 and TRBJ1-6): DAGVTQSPTHLIKTRGQQVTLRCSPKSGHDTVSWYQQALGQGPQFIFQYYEEEERQRGNFPDRFSGHQFPNYSSELNVNALLLGDSALYLCASSLEEKSPLHFGNGTRLTVT.